This passage covers 3 T cell receptor beta chains from one sample sequenced in a study of blood T cell repertoires in COVID-19. Assay used: immunoSEQ multiplex PCR; TCRdb lists only in-frame clones, some missing. This table holds 30,000 to 40,000 clones, nearly 90% found once. Sequencing was carried out using peripheral blood. These receptors came from a man aged 55 to 70 with active or convalescent COVID-19.

This clone was observed a few times. The chain links TRBV11-2 to TRBJ1-6; D gene unclear. Germline assignment: CDR1 SGHAT and CDR2 FQNNGV. Between the trimmed V and J ends, which lost 0 bases and 10 bases, there was a span of 7 bases. This CDR3 comprises 13 residues. The CDR3 sequence: CASSLDMFSPLHF. CDR3 coding DNA: TGTGCCAGCAGCTTAGATATGTTCTCACCCCTCCACTTT.

The CDR3 here is CASSEEGLAGYNEQFF. The CDR3 DNA is TGTGCCAGCAGTGAAGAAGGACTAGCGGGATACAATGAGCAGTTCTTC. The V gene is TRBV6-1, the J gene TRBJ2-1; 12 bases align to TRBD2. V shed 1 base, J shed 4 bases, and the junction held 2 bases outside the gene matches. Germline V gene lookup returns CDR1 MNHNS and CDR2 SASEGT. The CDR3 extends over 16 amino acids.

V usage is TRBV10-3 and J usage is TRBJ2-1; 11 nucleotides match TRBD2. The V gene end was trimmed by 6 bases and the J gene end by 10 bases; junction bases not matched to a gene: 11. CDR1 is ENHRY and CDR2 is SYGVKD in the germline V gene. This CDR3 spans 15 amino acids. CDR3: CAIRAPLAGGGEQFF. CDR3 coding DNA: TGTGCCATCAGAGCACCGCTAGCGGGAGGCGGGGAGCAGTTCTTC.